The present TCR beta chain was sequenced within a study of T cells in Graves' hyperthyroidism and ophthalmopathy. TCR beta CDR3 sequences were amplified from RNA transcripts. TCR CDR3 underwent first-round RT-PCR with the HTBI primer set. TCRdb called the multiplex PCR reads again in MiXCR, with one record for every CDR3 protein. The repertoire holds 300,000 to 350,000 distinct CDR3 sequences, roughly 21% seen once, with about 50% in the top ten. This CDR3 spans 13 amino acids. Germline assignment: CDR1 MDHEN and CDR2 SYDVKM. V shed 4 bases, J shed 7 bases, and the junction held 5 bases outside the gene matches.

The gene calls are TRBV28 and TRBJ1-2; 8 bases are shared with TRBD1. The sample comprised blood. This clonotype was sampled from a woman between 50 and 59 years old with Graves' hyperthyroidism. CDR3 residues: CASSSHTGGGYTF. The CDR3 nucleotides are TGTGCCAGCAGTTCCCATACAGGGGGTGGCTACACCTTC.